This passage covers 5 T cell receptor beta chains from one sample sequenced in a study of CD8 T cells in Susac syndrome. RNA totalling roughly 0.5 to 1 ug underwent reverse transcription with random hexamers. Via MiXCR, TCRdb re-called the immunoSEQ multiplex PCR reads, giving one row per CDR3 protein. The sample holds approximately 68,000 distinct CDR3 sequences; 85% to 95% are singletons and the top ten take approximately 0.38%. Source material: CD8+ T cells from PBMCs. The receptors originated from a human donor with multiple sclerosis.

This sequence joins TRBV12-5 and TRBJ2-7; the match to TRBD1 covers 8 bases. V lost 6 bases, J lost 3 bases, and 7 bases stayed unmatched. CDR3 size: 14 residues. Germline loops: CDR1 LGHNT, CDR2 FRNRAP. CDR3 loop: CASGTGTGFYEQYF. The DNA for the CDR3 is TGTGCTAGTGGAACCGGGACAGGCTTCTACGAGCAGTACTTC. Full variable domain (outside the CDR3, taken from reference TRBV12-5 and TRBJ2-7): DARVTQTPRHKVTEMGQEVTMRCQPILGHNTVFWYRQTMMQGLELLAYFRNRAPLDDSGMPKDRFSAEMPDATLATLKIQPSEPRDSAVYFCASGTGTGFYEQYFGPGTRLTVT.

The V call is TRBV28, the J call TRBJ2-6; TRBD1 matches 7 bases. The CDR3 contains 18 residues. Germline-derived CDR1 and CDR2 are MDHEN and SYDVKM. V lost 3 bases, J lost 5 bases, and 13 bases stayed unmatched. In DNA form, the CDR3 reads TGTGCCAGCAGTTTGCCGACAGGGACGCGGTTGTGGGCCAACGTCCTGACTTTC. It encodes CASSLPTGTRLWANVLTF.

The chain carries TRBV7-3 and TRBJ2-1, with a tentative D call TRBD2 (7 bases). The CDR3 extends over 14 amino acids. In germline, CDR1 is SGHTA, CDR2 FQGTGA. The V end lost 4 bases, the J end lost 7 bases, and 14 bases lay between the germline ends. CDR3 protein: CASSSGVGGNEQFF. CDR3 coding DNA: TGTGCCAGCAGCTCAGGGGTGGGGGGGAATGAGCAGTTCTTC. The entire variable domain, with the rest obtained from reference TRBV7-3 and TRBJ2-1, is as follows: GAGVSQTPSNKVTEKGKYVELRCDPISGHTALYWYRQSLGQGPEFLIYFQGTGAADDSGLPNDRFFAVRPEGSVSTLKIQRTERGDSAVYLCASSSGVGGNEQFFGPGTRLTVL.

This clonotype was counted once. The J gene is TRBJ1-1, the V gene TRBV3-1; D is uncertain. Germline loops: CDR1 LGHDT, CDR2 YNNKEL (reference sequence). The CDR3 is 16 amino acids. V was shortened by 3 bases and J by 4 bases, with 18 bases between the two germline ends. CDR3 DNA: TGTGCCAGCAGCCATCCCCCCGGCCCGTACGGCACTGAAGCTTTCTTT. Protein: CASSHPPGPYGTEAFF.

The rearrangement uses TRBV9 and TRBJ1-2, with 9 bases fitting TRBD1. Germline V gene sequence: CDR1 SGDLS, CDR2 YYNGEE. V lost 3 bases, J lost 5 bases, and 5 bases stayed unmatched. This CDR3 comprises 14 residues. The CDR3 here is CASSGPGQGYGYTF. The DNA of the CDR3 is TGTGCCAGCAGCGGCCCGGGACAGGGATATGGCTACACCTTC.